The clone carrying this TCR beta chain showed up just once. Its specificity is not known. V gave up 7 bases and J gave up 4 bases; unmatched junction bases: 8. This CDR3 contains 16 residues. From germline, CDR1 is SGHTA and CDR2 FQGNSA. The data are from a study of cytomegalovirus exposure and HLA in healthy donors. General observations from the study: Specificity for CMV antigens was confirmed in vitro for a few of the CMV-associated chains. According to a subsequent analysis, TCR clusters from the first cohort were inclined to appear together in the 110 or so validation repertoires. Among TCR beta chains, those listed as cytomegalovirus-associated numbered around 180.

This table comes from immunoSEQ multiplex PCR, and its TCRdb copy is limited to in-frame clones, with some not included. The sample lists approximately 150,000 clones, roughly 89% seen once, with around 3.1% in the top ten. The sample was PBMCs. V usage is TRBV7-2 and J usage is TRBJ2-1; 12 bases fit TRBD2. This clonotype was sampled from a woman between 18 and 29 years old in good health and CMV-seropositive. The CDR3 DNA is TGTGCCAGCACAGTTAGGGGGACTAGCGGGTACAATGAGCAGTTCTTC. Translated, it gives CASTVRGTSGYNEQFF.